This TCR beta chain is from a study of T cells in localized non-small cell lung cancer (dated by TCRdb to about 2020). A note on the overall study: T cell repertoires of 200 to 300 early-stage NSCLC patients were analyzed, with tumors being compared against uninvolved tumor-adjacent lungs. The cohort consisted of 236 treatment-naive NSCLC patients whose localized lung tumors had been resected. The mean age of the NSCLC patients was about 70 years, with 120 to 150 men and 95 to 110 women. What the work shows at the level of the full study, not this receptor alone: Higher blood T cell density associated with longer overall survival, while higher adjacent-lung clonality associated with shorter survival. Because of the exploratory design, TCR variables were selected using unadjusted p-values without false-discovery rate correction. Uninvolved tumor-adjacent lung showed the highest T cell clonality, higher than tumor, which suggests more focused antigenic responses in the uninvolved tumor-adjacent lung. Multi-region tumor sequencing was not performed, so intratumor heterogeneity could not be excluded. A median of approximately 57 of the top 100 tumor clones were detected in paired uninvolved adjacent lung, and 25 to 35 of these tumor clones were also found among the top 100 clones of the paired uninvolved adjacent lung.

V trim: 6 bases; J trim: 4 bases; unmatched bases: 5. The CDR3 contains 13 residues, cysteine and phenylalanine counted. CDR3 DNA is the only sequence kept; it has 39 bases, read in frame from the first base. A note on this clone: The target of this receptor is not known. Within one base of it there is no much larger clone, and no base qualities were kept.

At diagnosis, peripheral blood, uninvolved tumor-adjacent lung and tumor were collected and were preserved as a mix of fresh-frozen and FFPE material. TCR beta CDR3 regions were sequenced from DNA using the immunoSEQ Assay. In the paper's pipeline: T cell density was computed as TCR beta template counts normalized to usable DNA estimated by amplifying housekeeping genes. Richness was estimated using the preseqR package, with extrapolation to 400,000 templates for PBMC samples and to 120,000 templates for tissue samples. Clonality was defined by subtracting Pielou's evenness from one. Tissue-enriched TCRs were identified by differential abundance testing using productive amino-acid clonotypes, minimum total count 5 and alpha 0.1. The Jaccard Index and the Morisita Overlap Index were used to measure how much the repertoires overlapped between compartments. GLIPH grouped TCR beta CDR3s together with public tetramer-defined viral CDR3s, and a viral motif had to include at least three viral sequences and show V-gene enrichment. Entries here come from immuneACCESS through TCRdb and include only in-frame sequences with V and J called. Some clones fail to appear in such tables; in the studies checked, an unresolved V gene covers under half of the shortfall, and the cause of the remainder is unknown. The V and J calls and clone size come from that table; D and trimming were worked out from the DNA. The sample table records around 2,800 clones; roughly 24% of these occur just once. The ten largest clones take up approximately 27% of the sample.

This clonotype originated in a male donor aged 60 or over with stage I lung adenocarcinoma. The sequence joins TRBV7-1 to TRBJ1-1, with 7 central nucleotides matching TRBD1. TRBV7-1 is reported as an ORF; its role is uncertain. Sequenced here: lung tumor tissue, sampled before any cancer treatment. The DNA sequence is TGTGCCAGCAGTGGACAGGAGTTCACTGAAGCTTTCTTT. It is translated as CASSGQEFTEAFF.